Given below is one T cell receptor (beta chain) in context. Its antigen is not yet known. No much larger clone is present one base from it, and per-base qualities are unavailable. The library was produced with the immunoSEQ multiplex PCR assay. The published analysis was carried out like this. A statistical classification framework was built for diagnosing cytomegalovirus status from the catalog of TCR beta chain sequences. Drawn from immuneACCESS, this table holds only the in-frame rearrangements with V and J called that TCRdb kept. Clones are partly lost; checked studies trace under half to an unresolved V gene and leave the rest unexplained. V and J calls and clone size are given by that table; D and trimming were obtained from the DNA. The sample yields 80,000 to 90,000 clones; 95% to 98% were counted once. The ten largest clones add up to 0.6% to 0.85% of the sample. Donors formed part of the validation cohort, which comprised 120 subjects and was distinct from the first cohort of over 500 subjects.

The data originate from a study of cytomegalovirus exposure and HLA in healthy donors (dated by TCRdb to the late 2010s). For the wider study: The roughly 670 repertoires of the first cohort and the roughly 110 validation repertoires were produced on the same platform, according to a later analysis. The study aimed to test whether signatures of past pathogen exposure could be identified by cataloging public T cell receptors. Along with the roughly 670-subject first cohort, a separate validation cohort of over a hundred different subjects was used. To predict cytomegalovirus infection status, the study combined high-throughput TCR immunosequencing, statistical association of individual TCRs with disease status, and machine learning. Broader findings and caveats from the paper: The study gave a list of more than 150 TCR beta chains associated with cytomegalovirus. The classifier was reported to diagnose cytomegalovirus status with high specificity and sensitivity in both the original cohort and the validation cohort. A later analysis found that TCRs clustered in the first cohort also tended to co-occur in the 100 to 150 validation repertoires, with approximately 95% of cluster scores above 0. Most TCR sequences were seen in very few donors, while some public TCRs were found in many individuals. A few of the identified cytomegalovirus-associated TCR beta chains were confirmed in vitro to be specific for cytomegalovirus antigens. All 120 or so repertoires were used to score co-occurrence in the validation cohort in a later analysis, because that analysis had no HLA typing for the cohort. According to the authors, the approach could potentially be generalized to other disease states and immunological phenotypes.

From the cysteine up to the phenylalanine, the CDR3 has a length of 17 residues. Only the CDR3 part of the read is kept: 51 bases, read in frame from the first base. A distance of 22 bases separates the germline ends of V and J, which lose 9 bases and 1 base respectively. The germline V gene specifies MRHNA as CDR1 and SNTAGT as CDR2. The chain joins TRBV6-4 to TRBJ1-5; TRBD1 is a possible D gene, resting on 5 matching bases. Material for sequencing was PBMCs. The TCR originated in a man between 18 and 35 years old in good health and CMV-seronegative. The CDR3 protein: CARFQDGAAKSNQPQHF. The DNA sequence reads TGTGCCAGATTTCAAGATGGGGCAGCTAAGAGCAATCAGCCCCAGCATTTT.